The table lists the clone carrying this T cell receptor (beta chain) with a few counts. Antigen unknown. The V gene's germline CDR1 is KGHSH and CDR2 LQKENI. The length of the CDR3 is 16 residues. Trimming took 2 bases from V and 3 from J; bases not matched to a gene: 4. This specimen comes from a study of T cells after yellow fever vaccination. The study made its TCR cDNA through 5'RACE template switching. That step introduced a universal primer site along with UMIs. TCRdb used MiXCR to reprocess the 5' RACE reads, holding one entry per CDR3 protein. Here the sample spans hundreds of thousands of distinct CDR3 sequences, roughly 13% being singletons. Broader study findings: Some clonotypes were seen in both the CD4 and the CD8 compartments. These made up a small share and likely arose from convergent recombination. The study noted that FACS-sorted repertoires could contain abundant clonotypes contaminating from the bulk population.

This TCR came from a man aged 25 to 40 who received the YFV17D yellow fever vaccine. The gene calls are TRBV18 and TRBJ2-2, with 9 nucleotides matching TRBD2. The sequencing here drew on PBMCs, taken on the day of the yellow fever booster vaccination. The CDR3 loop reads CASSPSPSGDTGELFF. CDR3 in DNA: TGTGCCAGCTCACCATCTCCTAGCGGGGACACCGGGGAGCTGTTTTTT.